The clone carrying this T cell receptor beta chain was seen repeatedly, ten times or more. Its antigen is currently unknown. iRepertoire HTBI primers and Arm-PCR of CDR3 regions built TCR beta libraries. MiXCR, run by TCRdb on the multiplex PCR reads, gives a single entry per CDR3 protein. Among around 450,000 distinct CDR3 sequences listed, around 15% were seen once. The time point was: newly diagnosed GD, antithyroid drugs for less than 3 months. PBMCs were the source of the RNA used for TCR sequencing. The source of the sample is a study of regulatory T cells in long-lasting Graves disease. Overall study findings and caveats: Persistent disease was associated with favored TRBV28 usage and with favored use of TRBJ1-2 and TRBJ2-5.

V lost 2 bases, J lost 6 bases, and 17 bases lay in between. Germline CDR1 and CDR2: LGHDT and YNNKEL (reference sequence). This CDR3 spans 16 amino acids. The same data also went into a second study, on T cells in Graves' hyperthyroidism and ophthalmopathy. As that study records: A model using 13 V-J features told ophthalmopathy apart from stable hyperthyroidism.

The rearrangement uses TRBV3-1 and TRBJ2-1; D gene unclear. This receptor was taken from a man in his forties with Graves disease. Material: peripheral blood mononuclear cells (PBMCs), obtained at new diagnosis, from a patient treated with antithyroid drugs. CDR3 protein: CASSQTDWSPFNEQFF. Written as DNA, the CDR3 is TGTGCCAGCAGCCAAACCGACTGGAGCCCTTTCAATGAGCAGTTCTTC.